Following are 29 T cell receptor beta chains from one sample sequenced in a study of blood T cell repertoires in COVID-19. Repertoires were generated with immunoSEQ multiplex PCR, while TCRdb's copy carries only in-frame clones and drops some. Of 150,000 to 200,000 clones listed, around four fifths were seen once; the top ten hold 0.95%. The sequencing input was peripheral blood. These receptor sequences come from a man between 60 and 75 years old with COVID-19, enrolled during active disease.

This chain uses TRBV24-1 with TRBJ2-1; D remains unclear. This CDR3 region has 16 residues. Germline loops: CDR1 KGHDR, CDR2 SFDVKD. The V and J ends lost 0 bases and 0 bases respectively, with 8 bases between them. This CDR3 reads CATSDLHANSYNEQFF. CDR3 in DNA: TGTGCCACCAGTGATTTGCACGCTAACTCCTACAATGAGCAGTTCTTC.

This clone came up a few times. The chain uses TRBV9 and TRBJ2-3, with 7 bases lining up with TRBD2. CDR3 length: 16 residues. The trim removed 1 base at V and 5 bases at J, leaving 10 bases unmatched. Germline V gene lookup returns CDR1 SGDLS and CDR2 YYNGEE. The CDR3 region has the DNA TGTGCCAGCAGCGTACGGGGGAGGGCCGCGGGAGATACGCAGTATTTT. Protein sequence: CASSVRGRAAGDTQYF.

The chain couples TRBV28 to TRBJ1-4; 7 positions match TRBD1. The V and J ends lost 5 bases and 0 bases, in that order; junction bases with no gene match: 6. CDR1 is MDHEN, CDR2 SYDVKM, per germline. The length of the CDR3 is 16 residues. CDR3 nucleotide sequence: TGTGCCAGCAGTCCCGGGACAGTAGCAACTAATGAAAAACTGTTTTTT. This encodes CASSPGTVATNEKLFF.

The chain carries TRBV4-2 and TRBJ1-1; D is unclear. This CDR3 comprises 15 residues. Germline V gene data show CDR1 as LGHNA and CDR2 as YNFKEQ. V dropped 0 bases and J dropped 1 base, with 9 bases sitting between them. Here the CDR3 reads CASSQDGQPNTEAFF. Written as DNA, the CDR3 is TGTGCCAGCAGCCAAGATGGGCAACCGAACACTGAAGCTTTCTTT.

The chain carries TRBV14 and TRBJ2-5, with a tentative D call TRBD2 (5 bases). Germline V gives CDR1 SGHDN, CDR2 FVKESK. Trimming took off 0 bases at V and 5 bases at J, with 7 bases between the two ends. CDR3 length: 13 residues. The CDR3 protein is CASSQELGETQYF. CDR3 nucleotides: TGTGCCAGCAGCCAAGAACTAGGCGAGACCCAGTACTTC.

The chain recombines TRBV7-9 with TRBJ1-1, with TRBD1 matching 7 bases. This CDR3 is 14 amino acids long. With V trimmed by 5 bases and J by 2 bases, 5 bases remained unmatched. Germline V gives CDR1 SEHNR, CDR2 FQNEAQ (reference sequence). Here the CDR3 reads CASSAGTANTEAFF. The CDR3 nucleotides are TGTGCCAGCAGCGCCGGGACAGCCAACACTGAAGCTTTCTTT. The whole variable domain, remainder taken from reference TRBV7-9 and TRBJ1-1, is DTGVSQNPRHKITKRGQNVTFRCDPISEHNRLYWYRQTLGQGPEFLTYFQNEAQLEKSRLLSDRFSAERPKGSFSTLEIQRTEQGDSAMYLCASSAGTANTEAFFGQGTRLTVV.

The chain is built from TRBV30 and TRBJ2-7, with unresolved D. Trimming shortened V by 1 base and J by 5 bases, and 12 bases separated the two germline ends. The CDR3 covers 13 residues. Per germline, CDR1 GTSNPN and CDR2 SVGIG (reference sequence). In DNA, the CDR3 is TGTGCCTGGAGTGCCATTGGGCCCGACGAGCAGTACTTC. It encodes CAWSAIGPDEQYF.

The count of this clone is one. The chain recombines TRBV7-3 with TRBJ2-1; 8 positions agree with TRBD2. Germline values: CDR1 SGHTA, CDR2 FQGTGA. This CDR3 contains 13 residues. The J segment lost 7 bases and the V segment lost 5 bases, leaving 4 bases of the junction unmatched. The CDR3 is CASSTGLGNEQFF. CDR3 nucleotides: TGTGCCAGCAGCACGGGACTAGGAAATGAGCAGTTCTTC.

This clone was counted between two and nine times. CDR3 residues: CASSSRTNEAFF. CDR3 sequence (DNA): TGTGCCAGCAGCTCACGGACAAATGAAGCTTTCTTT. This chain connects TRBV13 to TRBJ1-1, with D perhaps matching TRBD1 (5 bases). The V and J ends lost 4 bases and 7 bases respectively, with 10 bases between them. Germline values: CDR1 PRHDT, CDR2 FYEKMQ (reference sequence). There are 12 residues in the CDR3. The complete variable domain, with remaining parts taken from reference TRBV13 and TRBJ1-1, reads AAGVIQSPRHLIKEKRETATLKCYPIPRHDTVYWYQQGPGQDPQFLISFYEKMQSDKGSIPDRFSAQQFSDYHSELNMSSLELGDSALYFCASSSRTNEAFFGQGTRLTVV.

The chain combines TRBV5-4 with TRBJ1-1; D not resolved. CDR1 SGHNT and CDR2 YYREEE come from the germline V gene (reference sequence). V dropped 2 bases and J dropped 3 bases, with 8 bases sitting between them. There are 13 residues in the CDR3. CDR3 sequence (DNA): TGTGCCAGCAGCTTTGAGGGTTACACTGAAGCTTTCTTT. It specifies CASSFEGYTEAFF.

There are a few counts of this clone. The chain employs TRBV7-3 and TRBJ2-1; TRBD2 matches at 9 bases. V was clipped by 0 bases and J by 7 bases; unmatched bases: 10. Germline V lookup: CDR1 SGHTA, CDR2 FQGTGA. CDR3 length: 17 residues. The CDR3 is CASSLTSRSSGNNEQFF. In DNA, the CDR3 is TGTGCCAGCAGCTTAACTAGTAGGTCTAGCGGGAATAATGAGCAGTTCTTC.

This chain's CDR3 is CASSQANRENYGYTF. The CDR3 DNA reads as TGTGCCAGCAGCCAAGCCAACAGGGAAAACTATGGCTACACCTTC. The J gene is TRBJ1-2, the V gene TRBV14; a possible D gene is TRBD1 (6 bases). The CDR3 sequence is 15 residues long. Trimming left V 1 base short and J 2 bases short, with 11 bases between. In germline, CDR1 is SGHDN, CDR2 FVKESK. The full variable domain, with the rest looked up from reference TRBV14 and TRBJ1-2, is EAGVTQFPSHSVIEKGQTVTLRCDPISGHDNLYWYRRVMGKEIKFLLHFVKESKQDESGMPNNRFLAERTGGTYSTLKVQPAELEDSGVYFCASSQANRENYGYTFGSGTRLTVV.

This rearrangement joins TRBV7-9 to TRBJ2-1; D gene uncertain. Germline loops: CDR1 SEHNR, CDR2 FQNEAQ (reference sequence). V was trimmed by 5 bases and J by 4 bases, leaving 18 bases between them. This CDR3 has 16 amino acids. The CDR3 nucleotides are TGTGCCAGCAGCCCACCCATCGACAACCAGTACAATGAGCAGTTCTTC. Amino acid sequence: CASSPPIDNQYNEQFF.

This chain joins TRBV19 and TRBJ1-5; 7 positions agree with TRBD1. The J segment lost 7 bases and the V segment lost 5 bases, leaving 11 bases of the junction unmatched. This CDR3 has 15 residues. Looked up from germline, CDR1 is LNHDA and CDR2 is SQIVND (reference sequence). In DNA, the CDR3 is TGTGCCAGTAGTGACAGGGTGACCATGGGCCAGCCCCAGCATTTT. It translates to CASSDRVTMGQPQHF.

In this sample, this clone turned up once. The chain uses TRBV7-9 and TRBJ1-4, with D possibly matching TRBD1 (6 bases). CDR1 is SEHNR, CDR2 FQNEAQ, per germline (reference sequence). The CDR3 sequence is 16 residues long. Trimming pared 4 bases from V and 3 bases from J, leaving 15 bases between. CDR3 in amino acids: CASSSGTRGPNEKLFF. The CDR3 bases are TGTGCCAGCAGCTCCGGGACAAGGGGACCTAATGAAAAACTGTTTTTT.

This chain links TRBV20-1 with TRBJ2-7, with D perhaps matching TRBD1 (5 bases). This CDR3 is 11 amino acids long. V lost 2 bases and J 6 bases, leaving 8 bases between the germline ends. The germline CDR1 and CDR2 sequences are DFQATT and SNEGSKA (reference sequence). The CDR3 DNA sequence: TGCAGTGCTAGACAGGGTTTCGAGCAGTACTTC. This encodes CSARQGFEQYF.

This clone came up once. The rearrangement uses TRBV14 and TRBJ2-5; TRBD1 matches 10 bases. The CDR3 totals 19 residues. Germline V gene sequence: CDR1 SGHDN, CDR2 FVKESK. After removal of 0 bases from V and 0 bases from J, the junction contained 10 bases not matched to a gene. The CDR3 protein is CASSQEGGQGYRYQETQYF. Written as DNA, the CDR3 is TGTGCCAGCAGCCAAGAGGGGGGACAGGGGTATCGGTACCAAGAGACCCAGTACTTC.

The chain is built from TRBV27 and TRBJ2-4, with 9 bases aligning to TRBD1. V dropped 6 bases and J dropped 0; count of bases not matched to a gene: 6. The CDR3 is 16 residues long. Germline V lookup: CDR1 MNHEY, CDR2 SMNVEV (reference sequence). The CDR3 nucleotides read TGTGCCAGCAGCCCCGACAGGGGGGTAGCCAAAAACATTCAGTACTTC. The encoded protein is CASSPDRGVAKNIQYF.

V is TRBV12-3 or TRBV12-4 and J is TRBJ1-2; TRBD1 is a possible D gene (5 bases). The V and J ends lost 5 bases and 5 bases respectively, with 9 bases between them. This CDR3 is 12 amino acids long. CDR3 loop: CASSPGGYGYTF. CDR3 nucleotide sequence: TGTGCCAGCAGTCCCGGGGGATATGGCTACACCTTC.

The chain uses TRBV7-2 and TRBJ1-1, with D hard to call. The V and J ends lost 1 base and 4 bases respectively, with 13 bases between them. The CDR3 runs 15 residues. Germline loops: CDR1 SGHTA, CDR2 FQGNSA. CDR3: CASSLGGGMSTEAFF. The CDR3 DNA follows: TGTGCCAGCAGCTTAGGGGGAGGGATGAGCACTGAAGCTTTCTTT.

This sequence joins TRBV28 and TRBJ2-7; 7 positions agree with TRBD1. The CDR3 has 12 amino acids. Unmatched junction bases numbered 4, after V lost 3 bases and J lost 8 bases. Germline loops: CDR1 MDHEN, CDR2 SYDVKM. The CDR3 is CASSFMDRQQYF. In DNA form, the CDR3 reads TGTGCCAGCAGTTTTATGGACAGGCAGCAGTACTTC.

This chain uses TRBV28 with TRBJ2-7; TRBD1 is a possible D gene (6 bases). The CDR3 is made up of 15 amino acids. Between the trimmed V and J ends, which lost 6 bases and 3 bases, there was a span of 18 bases. In germline, CDR1 is MDHEN, CDR2 SYDVKM. DNA of the CDR3: TGTGCCAGCAGCCTAACGATTGACAGGCGCTACGAGCAGTACTTC. This codes for CASSLTIDRRYEQYF.

This clone was observed a single time. V is TRBV11-2 and J is TRBJ1-5; D is ambiguous. There are 13 residues in the CDR3. Deletions cut 4 bases from V and 4 bases from J, with 8 bases between. Germline values: CDR1 SGHAT, CDR2 FQNNGV. The CDR3 reads CASSSRPNQPQHF. DNA for the CDR3: TGTGCCAGCAGCTCTAGGCCTAATCAGCCCCAGCATTTT.

This clone was found a few times. J is TRBJ1-1 and V is TRBV5-1; 9 nucleotides align to TRBD1. The CDR3 covers 16 residues. Trimming cost V 1 base and J 4 bases; bases outside gene matches: 8. The V gene's germline CDR1 is SGHRS and CDR2 YFSETQ. The CDR3 nucleotides read TGCGCCAGCAGCTTGAGTGTAGGGACAGGGAGCACTGAAGCTTTCTTT. It translates to CASSLSVGTGSTEAFF.

The chain links TRBV27 to TRBJ1-5, with 7 bases aligning to TRBD1. Trimming at V came to 6 bases and at J to 1 base, leaving 9 bases not matched to a gene. The CDR3 totals 16 residues. Per germline, CDR1 MNHEY and CDR2 SMNVEV (reference sequence). Written as DNA, the CDR3 is TGTGCCAGCAGCTCAGCCCGACAGGGAAGCAATCAGCCCCAGCATTTT. It translates to CASSSARQGSNQPQHF.

The chain has TRBV27 and TRBJ2-3; D unresolved. Trimming stripped 1 base from V and 5 bases from J, with 7 bases between. Germline V gene lookup returns CDR1 MNHEY and CDR2 SMNVEV (reference sequence). The CDR3 totals 13 residues. This CDR3 is CASSLYRGDTQYF. In DNA form, the CDR3 reads TGTGCCAGCAGTTTATACCGAGGAGATACGCAGTATTTT.

The chain carries TRBV5-6 and TRBJ1-1; TRBD1 agrees at 8 bases. The V gene's germline CDR1 is SGHDT and CDR2 YYEEEE. The V segment lost 2 bases and the J segment 12 bases; nucleotides outside the gene matches: 9. CDR3 length: 13 amino acids. CDR3 amino acids: CASSFGQGGITFF. The CDR3 DNA follows: TGTGCCAGCAGCTTCGGACAGGGTGGGATAACTTTCTTT.

This chain connects TRBV14 to TRBJ2-7; D perhaps matches TRBD1 (5 bases). The CDR3 length is 13 residues. Germline CDR1 reads SGHDN; CDR2 reads FVKESK. V was pared by 0 bases and J by 6 bases, with 9 bases between. The CDR3 bases are TGTGCCAGCAGCCAAGACAGGGTGAGCGAGCAGTACTTC. Its protein product is CASSQDRVSEQYF.

This chain links TRBV18 with TRBJ1-2, with TRBD1 identical over 9 bases. Germline CDR1 is KGHSH and CDR2 is LQKENI. V gave up 4 bases and J gave up 5 bases; unmatched junction bases: 2. CDR3 size: 13 residues. This chain's CDR3 is CASSLGQGYGYTF. CDR3 DNA sequence: TGTGCCAGCTCACTCGGACAGGGGTATGGCTACACCTTC. Supplemented by reference TRBV18 and TRBJ1-2, the full variable domain reads NAGVMQNPRHLVRRRGQEARLRCSPMKGHSHVYWYRQLPEEGLKFMVYLQKENIIDESGMPKERFSAEFPKEGPSILRIQQVVRGDSAAYFCASSLGQGYGYTFGSGTRLTVV.